This TCR beta chain was documented in a study of T cell changes during pregnancy in multiple sclerosis. The CDR3 length is 15 residues. V trimming: 0 bases; J trimming: 7 bases; junction bases outside the gene matches: 5. CDR1 is MNHEY, CDR2 SMNVEV, per germline (reference sequence). TCRdb's table, derived via immunoSEQ multiplex PCR, lists solely in-frame clones and lacks some. The sample has some 70,000 clones, 91% seen once. The chain has TRBV27 and TRBJ2-1; TRBD2 matches 8 bases. Source: CD8+ T cells from peripheral blood mononuclear cells, taken before pregnancy. The TCR was taken from a female donor with multiple sclerosis, enrolled in a pregnancy study. The CDR3 is CASSLSGGGWNEQFF. The CDR3 coding sequence is TGTGCCAGCAGTTTATCTGGCGGGGGGTGGAATGAGCAGTTCTTC.